This note documents a single T cell receptor (beta chain) sequence. Its antigen is currently unknown. This specimen comes from a study of cytomegalovirus exposure and HLA in healthy donors. Study-level points and caveats: A later examination showed that TCR association rates differed by HLA locus, with DRB1 most and HLA-C fewest.

Unrecorded immune exposures were likely, despite nominal health at sampling. Germline loops: CDR1 DFQATT, CDR2 SNEGSKA (reference sequence). CDR3 size: 11 residues. V dropped 6 bases and J dropped 4 bases, with 7 bases sitting between them. PCR primers comprised 60 Vbeta and 13 Jbeta primers. TCRdb keeps only in-frame clones here, not all; method: immunoSEQ multiplex PCR. Among 150,000 to 200,000 clones, about four fifths were seen once, and the ten largest hold 4.5% to 7.5%. The clonotype comes from a young woman in good health and CMV-seropositive. Sequences were obtained from PBMCs. The chain uses TRBV20-1 and TRBJ1-3; unclear D gene. In nucleotides, the CDR3 is TGCAGTGCCTCCTCCGGAAACACCATATATTTT. Amino acid sequence: CSASSGNTIYF.